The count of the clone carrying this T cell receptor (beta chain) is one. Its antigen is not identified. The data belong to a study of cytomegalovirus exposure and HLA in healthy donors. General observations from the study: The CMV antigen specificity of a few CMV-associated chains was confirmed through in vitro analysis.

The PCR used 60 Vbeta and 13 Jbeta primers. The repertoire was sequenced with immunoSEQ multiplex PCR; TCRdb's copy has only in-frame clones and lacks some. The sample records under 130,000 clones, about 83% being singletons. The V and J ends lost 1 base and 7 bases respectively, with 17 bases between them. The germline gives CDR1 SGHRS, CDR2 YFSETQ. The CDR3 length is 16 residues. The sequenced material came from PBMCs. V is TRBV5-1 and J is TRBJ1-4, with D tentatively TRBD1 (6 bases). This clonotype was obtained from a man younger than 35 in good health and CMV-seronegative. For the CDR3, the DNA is TGCGCCAGCAGCTTGAGGGGGGGGCCCCAGGCTGAAAAACTGTTTTTT. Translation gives CASSLRGGPQAEKLFF.